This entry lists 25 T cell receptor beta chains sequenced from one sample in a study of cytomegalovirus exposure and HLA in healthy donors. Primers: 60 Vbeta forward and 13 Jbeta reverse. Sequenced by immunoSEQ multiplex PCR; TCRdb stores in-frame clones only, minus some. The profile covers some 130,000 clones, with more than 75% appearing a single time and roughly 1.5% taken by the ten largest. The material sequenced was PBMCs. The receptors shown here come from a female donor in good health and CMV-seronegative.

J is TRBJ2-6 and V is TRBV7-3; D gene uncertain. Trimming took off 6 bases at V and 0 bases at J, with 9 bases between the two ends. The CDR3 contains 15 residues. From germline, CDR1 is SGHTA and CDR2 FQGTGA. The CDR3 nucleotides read TGTGCCAGCAGTAAAGAGGTCTCTGGGGCCAACGTCCTGACTTTC. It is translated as CASSKEVSGANVLTF.

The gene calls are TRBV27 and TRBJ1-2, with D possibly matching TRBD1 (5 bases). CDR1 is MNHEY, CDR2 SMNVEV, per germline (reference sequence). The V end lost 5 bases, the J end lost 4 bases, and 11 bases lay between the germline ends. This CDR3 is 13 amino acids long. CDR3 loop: CASSMGGAYGYTF. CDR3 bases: TGTGCCAGCAGTATGGGGGGTGCCTATGGCTACACCTTC.

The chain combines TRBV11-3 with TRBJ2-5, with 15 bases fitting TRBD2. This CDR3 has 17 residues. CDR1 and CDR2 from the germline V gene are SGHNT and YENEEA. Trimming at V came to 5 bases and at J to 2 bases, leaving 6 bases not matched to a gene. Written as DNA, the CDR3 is TGTGCCAGCAGCATAGGACTAGCGGGAGGGAGTCAAGAGACCCAGTACTTC. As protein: CASSIGLAGGSQETQYF.

CDR3 in amino acids: CASSFDLAVDEYF. CDR3 in DNA: TGTGCCAGCAGCTTTGATCTAGCCGTTGATGAGTACTTC. The chain joins TRBV7-2 to TRBJ2-7, with a tentative D call TRBD2 (5 bases). The CDR3 length is 13 residues. Between the trimmed V and J ends, which lost 3 bases and 11 bases, there was a span of 17 bases. Germline V CDR1 and CDR2: SGHTA, FQGNSA.

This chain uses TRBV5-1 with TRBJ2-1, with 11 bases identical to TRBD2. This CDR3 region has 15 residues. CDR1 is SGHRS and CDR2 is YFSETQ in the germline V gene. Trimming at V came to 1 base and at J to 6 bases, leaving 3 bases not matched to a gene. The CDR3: CASSLSTSGTNEQFF. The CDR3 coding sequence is TGCGCCAGCAGCTTGTCGACTAGCGGGACCAATGAGCAGTTCTTC.

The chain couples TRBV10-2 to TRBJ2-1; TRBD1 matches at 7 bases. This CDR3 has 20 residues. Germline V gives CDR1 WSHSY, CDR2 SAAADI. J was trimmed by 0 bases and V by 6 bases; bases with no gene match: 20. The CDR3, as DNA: TGCGCCAGCAGGACATCACGACAGGGCCCCCCTATTGACTCCTACAATGAGCAGTTCTTC. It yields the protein CASRTSRQGPPIDSYNEQFF.

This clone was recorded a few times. The CDR3 DNA reads as TGTGCCAGCAGCCCGGTGACAGGGAGGAACACCGGGGAGCTGTTTTTT. This sequence encodes CASSPVTGRNTGELFF. V and J are TRBV7-6 and TRBJ2-2; TRBD1 aligns across 7 bases. V lost 5 bases and J lost 1; bases outside the gene matches: 7. Germline V gene lookup returns CDR1 SGHVS and CDR2 FNYEAQ. There are 16 residues in the CDR3.

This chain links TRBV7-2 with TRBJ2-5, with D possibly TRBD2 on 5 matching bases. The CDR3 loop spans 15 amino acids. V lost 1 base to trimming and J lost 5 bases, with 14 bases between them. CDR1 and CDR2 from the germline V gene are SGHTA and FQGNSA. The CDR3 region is CASSLGSGRRETQYF. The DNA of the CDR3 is TGTGCCAGCAGCTTAGGGTCCGGCAGGAGGGAGACCCAGTACTTC.

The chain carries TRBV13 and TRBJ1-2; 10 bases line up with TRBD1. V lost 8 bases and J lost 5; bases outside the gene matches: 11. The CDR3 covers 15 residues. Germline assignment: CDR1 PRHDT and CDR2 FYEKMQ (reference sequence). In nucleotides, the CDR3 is TGTGCCAGCGGTTTGGACAGGGGGTCGGTGTATGGCTACACCTTC. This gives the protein CASGLDRGSVYGYTF.

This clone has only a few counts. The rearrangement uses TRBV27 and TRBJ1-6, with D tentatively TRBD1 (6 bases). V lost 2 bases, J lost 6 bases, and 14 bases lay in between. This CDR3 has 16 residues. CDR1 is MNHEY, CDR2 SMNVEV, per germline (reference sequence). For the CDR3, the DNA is TGTGCCAGCAGTTTAGTTTGGGGGGGCATTAATTCACCCCTCCACTTT. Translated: CASSLVWGGINSPLHF.

CDR3 residues: CASSKGPHRGATNEKLFF. The CDR3, as DNA: TGTGCCAGCAGTAAGGGGCCCCACAGGGGCGCAACTAATGAAAAACTGTTTTTT. The gene calls are TRBV28 and TRBJ1-4; 7 bases fit TRBD1. Germline lookup yields CDR1 MDHEN and CDR2 SYDVKM. The CDR3 runs to 18 residues. J gave up 0 bases and V 5 bases, and 12 bases lay outside the gene matches.

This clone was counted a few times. CDR3 in DNA: TGTGCCAGCAGCTTAAGGAGTTTGAGTGAGCAGTTCTTC. This translates into CASSLRSLSEQFF. The genes are TRBV7-9 and TRBJ2-1; D uncertain. CDR1 SEHNR and CDR2 FQNEAQ come from the germline V gene (reference sequence). Trimming shortened V by 2 bases and J by 9 bases, and 11 bases separated the two germline ends. The CDR3 extends over 13 amino acids.

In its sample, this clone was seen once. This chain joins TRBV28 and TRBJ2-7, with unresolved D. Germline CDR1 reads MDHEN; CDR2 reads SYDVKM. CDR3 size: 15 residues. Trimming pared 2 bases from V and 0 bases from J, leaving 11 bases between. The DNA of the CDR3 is TGTGCCAGCAGTTTAGACGGAGTCGCCTCCTACGAGCAGTACTTC. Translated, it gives CASSLDGVASYEQYF.

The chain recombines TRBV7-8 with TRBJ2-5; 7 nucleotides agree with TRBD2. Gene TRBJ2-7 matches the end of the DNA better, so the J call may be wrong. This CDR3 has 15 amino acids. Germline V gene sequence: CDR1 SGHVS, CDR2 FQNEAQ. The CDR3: CASSRSSGSSYEQYF. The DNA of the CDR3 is TGTGCCAGCAGCAGATCTAGCGGAAGCTCCTACGAGCAGTACTTC.

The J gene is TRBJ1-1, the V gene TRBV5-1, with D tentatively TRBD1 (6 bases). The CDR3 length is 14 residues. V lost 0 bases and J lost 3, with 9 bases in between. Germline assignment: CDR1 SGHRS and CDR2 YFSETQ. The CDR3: CASSLGDTYTEAFF. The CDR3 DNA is TGCGCCAGCAGCTTGGGGGACACGTACACTGAAGCTTTCTTT.

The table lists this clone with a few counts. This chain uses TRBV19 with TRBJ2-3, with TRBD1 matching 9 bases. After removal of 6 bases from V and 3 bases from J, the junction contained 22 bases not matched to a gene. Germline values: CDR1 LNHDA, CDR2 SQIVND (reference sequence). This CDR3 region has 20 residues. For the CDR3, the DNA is TGTGCCAGTAGCGCGATATCCCGACAGGGGGTTGGCCAACCGACAGATACGCAGTATTTT. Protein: CASSAISRQGVGQPTDTQYF.

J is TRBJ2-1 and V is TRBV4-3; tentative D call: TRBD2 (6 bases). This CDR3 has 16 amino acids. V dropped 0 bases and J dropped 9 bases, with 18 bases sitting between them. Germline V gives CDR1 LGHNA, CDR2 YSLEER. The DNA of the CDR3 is TGCGCCAGCAGCCAAGATCTAAGGGCAGGGAGGACTGAGCAGTTCTTC. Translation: CASSQDLRAGRTEQFF.

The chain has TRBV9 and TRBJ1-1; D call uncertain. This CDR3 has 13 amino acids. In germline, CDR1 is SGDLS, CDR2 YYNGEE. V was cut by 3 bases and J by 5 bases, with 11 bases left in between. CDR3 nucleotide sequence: TGTGCCAGCAGCGAGCGGGGAGAAACTGAAGCTTTCTTT. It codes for CASSERGETEAFF. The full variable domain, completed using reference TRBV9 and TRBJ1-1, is DSGVTQTPKHLITATGQRVTLRCSPRSGDLSVYWYQQSLDQGLQFLIQYYNGEERAKGNILERFSAQQFPDLHSELNLSSLELGDSALYFCASSERGETEAFFGQGTRLTVV.

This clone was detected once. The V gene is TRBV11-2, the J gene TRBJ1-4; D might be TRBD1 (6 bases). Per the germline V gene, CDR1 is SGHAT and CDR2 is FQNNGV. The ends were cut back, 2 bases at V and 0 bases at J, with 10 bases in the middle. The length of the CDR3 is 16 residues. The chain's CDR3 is CASSLYGGATNEKLFF. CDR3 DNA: TGTGCCAGCAGCTTATATGGGGGCGCAACTAATGAAAAACTGTTTTTT.

In DNA, the CDR3 is TGTGCCAGCAGCCCGGGACTAGCGGTATACAATGAGCAGTTCTTC. This codes for CASSPGLAVYNEQFF. J is TRBJ2-1 and V is TRBV5-4; 11 bases agree with TRBD2. With 4 bases clipped from V and 4 bases from J, the junction kept 4 bases outside the gene matches. This CDR3 is built from 15 residues. Germline V gene lookup returns CDR1 SGHNT and CDR2 YYREEE (reference sequence). Supplemented by reference TRBV5-4 and TRBJ2-1, the full variable domain reads ETGVTQSPTHLIKTRGQQVTLRCSSQSGHNTVSWYQQALGQGPQFIFQYYREEENGRGNFPPRFSGLQFPNYSSELNVNALELDDSALYLCASSPGLAVYNEQFFGPGTRLTVL.

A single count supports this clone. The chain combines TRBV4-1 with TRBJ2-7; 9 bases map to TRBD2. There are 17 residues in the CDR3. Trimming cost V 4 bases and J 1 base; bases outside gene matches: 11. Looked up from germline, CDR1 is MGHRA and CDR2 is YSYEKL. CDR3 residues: CASSPPAASGTSYEQYF. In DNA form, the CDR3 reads TGCGCCAGCAGCCCCCCGGCGGCTAGCGGGACGTCCTACGAGCAGTACTTC.

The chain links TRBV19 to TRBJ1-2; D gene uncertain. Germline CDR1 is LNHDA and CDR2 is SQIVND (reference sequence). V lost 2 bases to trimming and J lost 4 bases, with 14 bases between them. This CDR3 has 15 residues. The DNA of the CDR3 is TGTGCCAGTAGTATAAAAACGGGAGATTTCTATGGCTACACCTTC. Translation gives CASSIKTGDFYGYTF.

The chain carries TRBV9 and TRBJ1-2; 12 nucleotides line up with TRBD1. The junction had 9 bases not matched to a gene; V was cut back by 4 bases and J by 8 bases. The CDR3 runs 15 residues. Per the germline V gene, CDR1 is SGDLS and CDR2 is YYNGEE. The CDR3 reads CASSSRGQGAFGYTF. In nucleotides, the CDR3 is TGTGCCAGCAGCTCGAGGGGACAGGGGGCGTTCGGCTACACCTTC.

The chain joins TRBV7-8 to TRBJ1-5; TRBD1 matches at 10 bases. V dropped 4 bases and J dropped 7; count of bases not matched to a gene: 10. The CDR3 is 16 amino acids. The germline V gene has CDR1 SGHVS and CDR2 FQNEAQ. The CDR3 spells CASSSFWTGGGQPQHF. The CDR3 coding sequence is TGTGCCAGCAGCTCTTTTTGGACAGGGGGTGGGCAGCCCCAGCATTTT.

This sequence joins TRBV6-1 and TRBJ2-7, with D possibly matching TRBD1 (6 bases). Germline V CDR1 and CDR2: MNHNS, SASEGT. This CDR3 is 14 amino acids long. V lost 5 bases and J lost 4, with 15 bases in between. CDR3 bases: TGTGCCAGCAGTCTTTTCAGGGGCCCGTACGAGCAGTACTTC. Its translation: CASSLFRGPYEQYF.